Below are 7 T cell receptor beta chains sequenced from a single sample in a study of blood T cell repertoires in COVID-19. The repertoire was sequenced with immunoSEQ multiplex PCR; TCRdb's copy has only in-frame clones and lacks some. Among roughly 40,000 clones, 92% were seen once, and the ten largest hold about 8.3%. The sequenced material came from peripheral blood. Source of these receptors: a man aged 45 to 65 with active COVID-19.

The rearrangement joins TRBV3-1 (or the pseudogene TRBV3-2) to TRBJ2-1; TRBD2 agrees at 12 bases. V trimming: 1 base; J trimming: 0 bases; junction bases outside the gene matches: 1. The germline V gene encodes CDR1 LGHDT and CDR2 YNNKEL (reference sequence). The CDR3 is 17 residues long. The CDR3 loop reads CASSQGLAGASYNEQFF. In DNA, the CDR3 is TGTGCCAGCAGCCAAGGACTAGCGGGGGCCTCCTACAATGAGCAGTTCTTC.

V gene TRBV11-2 combines with J gene TRBJ2-3; D is unresolved. Germline V gives CDR1 SGHAT, CDR2 FQNNGV. With 0 bases removed from V and 6 bases from J, the gap between germline ends came to 7 bases. This CDR3 comprises 13 residues. Written as DNA, the CDR3 is TGTGCCAGCAGCTTAGAAGCTATCGATACGCAGTATTTT. Encoded protein: CASSLEAIDTQYF.

The chain joins TRBV5-8 to TRBJ2-2, with unresolved D. The CDR3 contains 16 residues. V gave up 2 bases and J gave up 2 bases, with 13 bases separating them. Germline V gene sequence: CDR1 SGHTS, CDR2 YDEGEE. The CDR3 loop reads CASSFSSAVNTGELFF. The CDR3 nucleotides read TGTGCCAGCAGCTTTAGCTCGGCAGTAAACACCGGGGAGCTGTTTTTT.

Comments on this clone: An end of the junction does not agree with germline; a read error may underlie this. The chain combines TRBV7-3 with TRBJ1-1; 8 bases map to TRBD1. Germline loops: CDR1 SGHTA, CDR2 FQGTGA. This CDR3 has 14 amino acids. In DNA form, the CDR3 reads TGTGCCAGCAGTTTGACAGGGGAGAACGCTGAAGCTTTCTTT. Translation gives CASSLTGENAEAFF. The variable domain in full, with the rest retrieved from reference TRBV7-3 and TRBJ1-1, is GAGVSQTPSNKVTEKGKYVELRCDPISGHTALYWYRQSLGQGPEFLIYFQGTGAADDSGLPNDRFFAVRPEGSVSTLKIQRTERGDSAVYLCASSLTGENAEAFFGQGTRLTVV.

This sequence joins TRBV18 and TRBJ1-3; tentatively, D is TRBD1 (6 bases). V was clipped by 4 bases and J by 4 bases, with 14 bases between them. In germline, CDR1 is KGHSH, CDR2 LQKENI. The CDR3 has 15 residues. The CDR3 loop reads CASSLRDTKGNTIYF. The CDR3 coding sequence is TGTGCCAGCTCACTCCGGGACACAAAAGGAAACACCATATATTTT.

This rearrangement joins TRBV30 to TRBJ2-3; 11 nucleotides align to TRBD2. V trimming: 0 bases; J trimming: 5 bases; junction bases outside the gene matches: 4. Germline assignment: CDR1 GTSNPN and CDR2 SVGIG (reference sequence). The CDR3 consists of 15 residues. This CDR3 is CAWSVLAGVLDTQYF. The CDR3 nucleotides are TGTGCCTGGAGTGTACTAGCGGGAGTTTTAGATACGCAGTATTTT.

The gene calls are TRBV6-5 and TRBJ1-1, with 8 bases that match TRBD1. Trimming took 6 bases from V and 4 from J; bases not matched to a gene: 10. CDR1 and CDR2 from the germline V gene are MNHEY and SVGAGI. The length of the CDR3 is 15 residues. The CDR3 loop is CASRGARGPGTEAFF. The CDR3 nucleotides read TGTGCCAGCAGGGGAGCCAGGGGGCCGGGCACTGAAGCTTTCTTT.